A selection of T cell receptor beta chains follows, all from one sample in a study of shared clonotypes between healthy human individuals. Profiled with immunoSEQ multiplex PCR; TCRdb holds only in-frame clones, not every one. The sample carries about 2 million clones, approximately 95% recorded once. Sequences were obtained from naive CD8+ T cells sorted from blood. The receptor source for this set is a man in his late teens or twenties in good health. Both conserved end residues are part of each CDR3. D genes are given only for firm matches. Not all rows give a size; the values are once, few, many and, for expanded clones, a class.

NA | TRBJ1-2 | TRBV11-2 | NA | CASSERGPHYGYTF | TGTGCCAGCAGTGAGCGGGGTCCACACTATGGCTACACCTTC
NA | TRBJ2-7 | TRBV7-9 | NA | CASSSPTGSGYEQYF | TGTGCCAGCAGCAGTCCAACAGGGTCTGGCTACGAGCAGTACTTC
NA | TRBJ1-2 | TRBV19 | NA | CASAFRNMVGSNYGYTF | TGTGCCAGTGCGTTCCGGAATATGGTGGGGAGTAACTATGGCTACACCTTC
TRBD2 | TRBJ2-5 | TRBV7-9 | NA | CASSLPFTGGVQGETQYF | TGTGCCAGCAGCCTCCCATTTACGGGAGGGGTCCAGGGAGAGACCCAGTACTTC
TRBD1 | TRBJ1-1 | TRBV6-1 | few | CASSSRGQRGTEAFF | TGTGCCAGCAGTTCGCGGGGACAGCGAGGAACTGAAGCTTTCTTT
NA | TRBJ1-2 | TRBV6-5 | NA | CASSYGGAYGYTF | TGTGCCAGCAGTTACGGGGGCGCTTATGGCTACACCTTC
NA | TRBJ1-5 | TRBV28 | NA | CASRTHRDTHYSNQPQHF | TGTGCCAGCAGGACACACCGGGACACCCATTATAGCAATCAGCCCCAGCATTTT
TRBD2 | TRBJ2-7 | TRBV4-1 | NA | CASSRGVGGSSYEQYF | TGCGCCAGCAGCCGAGGTGTGGGGGGGAGCTCCTACGAGCAGTACTTC
TRBD2 | TRBJ2-7 | TRBV5-6 | NA | CASSLSAGGYDEQYF | TGTGCCAGCAGCTTGTCAGCGGGAGGATATGACGAGCAGTACTTC
NA | TRBJ2-5 | TRBV27 | NA | CASSLSITPSPETQYF | TGTGCCAGCAGTTTATCGATTACGCCTAGCCCGGAGACCCAGTACTTC
NA | TRBJ2-7 | TRBV4-3 | NA | CASSQDSRVGIRYGENYEQYF | TGCGCCAGCAGCCAAGATTCCAGAGTGGGAATTCGATACGGGGAGAACTACGAGCAGTACTTC
TRBD2 | TRBJ2-1 | TRBV29-1 | NA | CSVGGRLAESYNEQFF | TGCAGCGTTGGCGGCCGACTAGCGGAATCCTACAATGAGCAGTTCTTC
TRBD2 | TRBJ2-1 | TRBV4-3 | NA | CASSPGTSGGEWNEQFF | TGCGCCAGCAGCCCGGGGACTAGCGGGGGAGAATGGAATGAGCAGTTCTTC
NA | TRBJ1-4 | TRBV7-9 | NA | CASSLIDTATNEKLFF | TGTGCCAGCAGCTTAATCGACACCGCAACTAATGAAAAACTGTTTTTT
NA | TRBJ2-7 | TRBV30 | NA | CAWSTFGEAYEQYF | TGTGCCTGGAGTACTTTCGGGGAAGCCTACGAGCAGTACTTC
NA | TRBJ2-5 | TRBV6-5 | NA | CASSYRIDSSKVAQYF | TGTGCCAGCAGTTACCGTATCGACTCCTCAAAAGTGGCCCAGTACTTC
NA | TRBJ2-7 | TRBV7-9 | NA | CASSSFIGGPYEQYF | TGTGCCAGCAGCTCCTTTATTGGAGGGCCCTACGAGCAGTACTTC
TRBD1 | TRBJ1-3 | TRBV18 | NA | CASSGTGDDHTIYF | TGTGCCAGCTCCGGAACAGGGGACGACCACACCATATATTTT
NA | TRBJ2-7 | TRBV7-6 | NA | CASSPSGNYEQYF | TGTGCCAGCAGCCCATCAGGGAACTACGAGCAGTACTTC
TRBD2 | TRBJ2-3 | TRBV13 | NA | CASSSPEERRLAEFPDTQYF | TGTGCCAGCAGCTCTCCTGAAGAACGAAGACTAGCCGAATTCCCAGATACGCAGTATTTT